The entry that follows covers one T cell receptor (beta chain) sequence. Those enrolled in Seattle joined during active infection and were followed longitudinally afterward. The entry originates in a study of blood T cell repertoires in COVID-19. As for the study in general: The cDNA or gDNA used as material had been derived from T cells, B-cell-depleted T cells, or PBMCs.

Per the study methods: Nucleated cell counts were estimated from reference gene primer amplification. Sequencing used immunoSEQ multiplex PCR; TCRdb keeps in-frame clones, though not all of them. V and J calls and clone size come straight from that table; D and trimming were deduced from the DNA. The data show roughly 500,000 clones, approximately 89% seen once. Sequenced: peripheral blood. The sequence was collected from a man aged 18 to 29 with COVID-19, enrolled during active disease.

The CDR3 region is CASSLPRDSSYEQYF. The CDR3 bases are TGCGCCAGCAGCTTGCCCCGGGACAGTTCCTACGAGCAGTACTTC. The V call is TRBV5-1, the J call TRBJ2-7; 7 nucleotides align to TRBD1. Germline CDR1 SGHRS, CDR2 YFSETQ. CDR3 length equals 15 residues. Trimming at V came to 1 base and at J to 1 base, leaving 5 bases not matched to a gene.